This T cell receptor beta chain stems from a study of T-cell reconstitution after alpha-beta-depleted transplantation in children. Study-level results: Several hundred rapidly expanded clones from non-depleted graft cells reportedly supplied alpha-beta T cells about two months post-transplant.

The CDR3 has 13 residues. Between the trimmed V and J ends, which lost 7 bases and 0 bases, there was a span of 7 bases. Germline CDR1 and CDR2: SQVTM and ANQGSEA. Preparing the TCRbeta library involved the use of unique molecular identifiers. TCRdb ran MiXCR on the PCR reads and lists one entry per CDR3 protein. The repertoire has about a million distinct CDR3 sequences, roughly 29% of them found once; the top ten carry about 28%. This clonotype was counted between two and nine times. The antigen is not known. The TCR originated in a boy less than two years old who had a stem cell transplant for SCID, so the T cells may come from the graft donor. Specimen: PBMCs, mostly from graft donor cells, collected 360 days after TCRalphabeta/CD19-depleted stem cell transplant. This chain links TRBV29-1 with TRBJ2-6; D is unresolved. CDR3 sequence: CSGIISGANVLTF. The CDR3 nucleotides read TGCAGCGGGATCATCTCTGGGGCCAACGTCCTGACTTTC. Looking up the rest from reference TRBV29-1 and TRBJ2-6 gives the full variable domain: SAVISQKPSRDICQRGTSLTIQCQVDSQVTMMFWYRQQPGQSLTLIATANQGSEATYESGFVIDKFPISRPNLTFSTLTVSNMSPEDSSIYLCSGIISGANVLTFGAGSRLTVL.